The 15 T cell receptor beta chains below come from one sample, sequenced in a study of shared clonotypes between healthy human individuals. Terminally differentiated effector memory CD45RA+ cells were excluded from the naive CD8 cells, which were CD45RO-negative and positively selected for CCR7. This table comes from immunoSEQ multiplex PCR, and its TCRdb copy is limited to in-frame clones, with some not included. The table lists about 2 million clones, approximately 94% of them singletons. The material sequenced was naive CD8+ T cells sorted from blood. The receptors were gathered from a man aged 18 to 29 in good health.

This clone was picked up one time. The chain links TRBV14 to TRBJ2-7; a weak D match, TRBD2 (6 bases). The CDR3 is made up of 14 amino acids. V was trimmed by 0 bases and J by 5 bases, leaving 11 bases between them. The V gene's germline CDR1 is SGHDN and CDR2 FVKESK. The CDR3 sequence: CASSQDKAGNEQYF. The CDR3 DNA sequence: TGTGCCAGCAGCCAAGATAAGGCGGGGAACGAGCAGTACTTC.

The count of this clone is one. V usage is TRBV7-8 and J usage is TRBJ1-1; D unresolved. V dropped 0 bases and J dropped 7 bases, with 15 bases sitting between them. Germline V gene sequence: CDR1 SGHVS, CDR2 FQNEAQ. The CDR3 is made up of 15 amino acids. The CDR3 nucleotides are TGTGCCAGCAGCTTAGCGGAGGAGGGCCCGAATGAAGCTTTCTTT. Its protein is CASSLAEEGPNEAFF.

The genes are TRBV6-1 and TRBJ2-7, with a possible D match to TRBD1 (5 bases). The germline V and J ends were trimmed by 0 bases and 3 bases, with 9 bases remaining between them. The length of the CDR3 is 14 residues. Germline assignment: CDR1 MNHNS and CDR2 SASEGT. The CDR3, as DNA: TGTGCCAGCAGTGAAGCGACAGTTCTCTACGAGCAGTACTTC. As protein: CASSEATVLYEQYF.

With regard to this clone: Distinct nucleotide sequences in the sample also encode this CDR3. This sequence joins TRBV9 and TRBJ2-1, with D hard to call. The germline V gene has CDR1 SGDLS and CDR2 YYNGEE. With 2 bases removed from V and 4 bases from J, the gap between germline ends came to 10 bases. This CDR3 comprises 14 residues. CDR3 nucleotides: TGTGCCAGCAGCGTTTCAGGAGATTACAATGAGCAGTTCTTC. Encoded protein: CASSVSGDYNEQFF.

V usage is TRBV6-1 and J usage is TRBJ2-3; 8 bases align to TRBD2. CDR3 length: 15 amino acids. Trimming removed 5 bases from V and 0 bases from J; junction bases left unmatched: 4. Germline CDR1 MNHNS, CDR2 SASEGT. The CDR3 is CASSRGGQSTDTQYF. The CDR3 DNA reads TGTGCCAGCAGTCGGGGGGGTCAGAGCACAGATACGCAGTATTTT.

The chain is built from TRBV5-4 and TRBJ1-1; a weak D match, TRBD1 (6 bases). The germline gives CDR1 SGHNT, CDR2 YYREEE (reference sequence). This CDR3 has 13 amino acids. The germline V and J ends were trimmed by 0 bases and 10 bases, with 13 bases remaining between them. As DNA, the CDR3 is TGTGCCAGCAGCTTGGGGGGGGCACGGCTAGCTTTCTTT. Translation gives CASSLGGARLAFF.

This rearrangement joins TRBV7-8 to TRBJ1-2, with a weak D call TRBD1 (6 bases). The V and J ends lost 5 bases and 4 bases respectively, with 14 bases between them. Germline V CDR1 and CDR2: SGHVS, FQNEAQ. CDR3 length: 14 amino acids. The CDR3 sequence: CASSPGGAGYGYTF. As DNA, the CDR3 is TGTGCCAGCAGCCCGGGGGGGGCGGGCTATGGCTACACCTTC.

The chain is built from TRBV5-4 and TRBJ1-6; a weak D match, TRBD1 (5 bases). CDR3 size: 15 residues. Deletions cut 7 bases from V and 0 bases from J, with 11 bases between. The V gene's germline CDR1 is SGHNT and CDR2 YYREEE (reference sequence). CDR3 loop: CASGTSSSYNSPLHF. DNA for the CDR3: TGTGCCAGCGGGACCTCGAGCTCCTATAATTCACCCCTCCACTTT.

In DNA, the CDR3 is TGTGCCAGCAGCTTAGTCCAGGGGATTAGCAATCAGCCCCAGCATTTT. This encodes CASSLVQGISNQPQHF. This rearrangement joins TRBV7-9 to TRBJ1-5; TRBD1 is a possible D gene (6 bases). Germline-derived CDR1 and CDR2 are SEHNR and FQNEAQ (reference sequence). V lost 1 base and J lost 0, with 10 bases in between. This CDR3 has 16 residues.

The CDR3 DNA is TGCGCCAGCAGCCCATTAGGCGGGGTGGGGACCGGGGAGCTGTTTTTT. Its translation is CASSPLGGVGTGELFF. V is TRBV4-1 and J is TRBJ2-2; D might be TRBD2 (6 bases). The germline CDR1 and CDR2 sequences are MGHRA and YSYEKL. V was trimmed by 4 bases and J by 5 bases, leaving 17 bases between them. The CDR3 has 16 residues.

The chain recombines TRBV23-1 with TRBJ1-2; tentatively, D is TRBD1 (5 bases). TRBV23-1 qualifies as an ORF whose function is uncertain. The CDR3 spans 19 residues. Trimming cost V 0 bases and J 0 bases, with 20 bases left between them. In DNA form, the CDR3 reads TGCGCCAGCAGTCAATCTGGTAGCGCAGGGATGGAAGCTAACTATGGCTACACCTTC. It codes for CASSQSGSAGMEANYGYTF.

CDR3: CATSPGRNSNQPQHF. The CDR3 coding sequence is TGTGCCACCAGCCCGGGACGGAATAGCAATCAGCCCCAGCATTTT. The chain carries TRBV15 and TRBJ1-5; TRBD1 might be the D (5 bases). The ends were cut back, 5 bases at V and 0 bases at J, with 11 bases in the middle. The CDR3 is 15 residues long. CDR1 LNHNV and CDR2 YYDKDF come from the germline V gene (reference sequence).

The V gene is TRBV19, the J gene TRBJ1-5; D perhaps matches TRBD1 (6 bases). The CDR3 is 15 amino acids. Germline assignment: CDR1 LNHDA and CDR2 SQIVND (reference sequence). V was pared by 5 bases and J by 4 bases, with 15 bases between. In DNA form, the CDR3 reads TGTGCCAGTAGTTGGGACAACGATGGAAATCAGCCCCAGCATTTT. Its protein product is CASSWDNDGNQPQHF.

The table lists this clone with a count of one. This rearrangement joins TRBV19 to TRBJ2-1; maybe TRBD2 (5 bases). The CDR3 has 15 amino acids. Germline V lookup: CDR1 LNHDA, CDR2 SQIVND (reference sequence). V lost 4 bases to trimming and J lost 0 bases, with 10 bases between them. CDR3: CASSRNGDSYNEQFF. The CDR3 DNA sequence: TGTGCCAGTAGTAGGAACGGGGACTCCTACAATGAGCAGTTCTTC.

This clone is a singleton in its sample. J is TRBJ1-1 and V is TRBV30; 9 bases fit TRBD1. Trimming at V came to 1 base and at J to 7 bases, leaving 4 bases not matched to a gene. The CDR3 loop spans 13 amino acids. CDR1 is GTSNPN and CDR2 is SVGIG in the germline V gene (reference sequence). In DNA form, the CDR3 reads TGTGCCTGGAGTGGGGGACAGGGCCTTGAAGCTTTCTTT. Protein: CAWSGGQGLEAFF.